Below, 28 T cell receptor beta chains from the same sample are listed, as sequenced in a study of blood T cell repertoires in COVID-19. TCRdb's table, derived via immunoSEQ multiplex PCR, lists solely in-frame clones and lacks some. The sample carries 250,000 or so clones, 70% to 90% recorded once. Sequencing was done on a sample of peripheral blood. These receptors all come from a man between 18 and 35 years old with active or convalescent COVID-19.

The chain couples TRBV6-2 or TRBV6-3 to TRBJ2-7; TRBD2 matches at 7 bases. CDR1 is MNHEY and CDR2 is SVGEGT in the germline V gene. This CDR3 contains 16 residues. V dropped 6 bases and J dropped 0; count of bases not matched to a gene: 11. CDR3 protein: CASSPRVRGTSYEQYF. CDR3 coding DNA: TGTGCCAGCAGCCCCCGTGTGCGGGGGACCTCCTACGAGCAGTACTTC.

The chain links TRBV3-1 (or the pseudogene TRBV3-2) to TRBJ1-3; the D is unclear. The germline V gene has CDR1 LGHDT and CDR2 YNNKEL (reference sequence). Trimming left V 6 bases short and J 0 bases short, with 12 bases between. CDR3 length: 15 residues. The CDR3 DNA sequence: TGTGCCAGCAGTGATACGGTGAACTCTGGAAACACCATATATTTT. Translation: CASSDTVNSGNTIYF.

CDR3 in DNA: TGTGCCACCAGCAGAGATGGGACAGGGAAATCACCCCTCCACTTT. Translating it yields CATSRDGTGKSPLHF. The chain links TRBV15 to TRBJ1-6; 9 positions agree with TRBD1. The CDR3 has 15 residues. Trimming took 0 bases from V and 10 from J; bases not matched to a gene: 4. Germline assignment: CDR1 LNHNV and CDR2 YYDKDF (reference sequence).

This rearrangement joins TRBV5-5 to TRBJ2-7, with 10 bases aligning to TRBD1. V lost 0 bases to trimming and J lost 2 bases; unmatched junction nucleotides: 11. The CDR3 extends over 18 amino acids. CDR1 and CDR2 (germline): SGHKS, YYEKEE (reference sequence). The CDR3 DNA reads as TGTGCCAGCAGCTTGGGAGGGTTGAAGGGACAGGGGACCTACGAGCAGTACTTC. Its protein is CASSLGGLKGQGTYEQYF.

V is TRBV5-1 and J is TRBJ2-1; a possible D gene is TRBD1 (5 bases). CDR1 is SGHRS, CDR2 YFSETQ, per germline. The CDR3 sequence is 16 residues long. Deletions cut 4 bases from V and 2 bases from J, with 16 bases between. CDR3: CASSNPVGRTYNEQFF. The CDR3 coding sequence is TGCGCCAGCAGCAACCCCGTGGGGCGGACCTACAATGAGCAGTTCTTC.

This CDR3 reads CASIPQGYGYTF. The CDR3 region has the DNA TGTGCCAGCATTCCTCAGGGCTATGGCTACACCTTC. V gene TRBV27 combines with J gene TRBJ1-2, with D perhaps TRBD1 (5 bases). This CDR3 comprises 12 residues. V was cut by 7 bases and J by 4 bases, with 10 bases left in between. Germline CDR1 reads MNHEY; CDR2 reads SMNVEV (reference sequence).

The table lists this clone with a count of one. The chain carries TRBV18 and TRBJ1-1; D unclear. Germline V gives CDR1 KGHSH, CDR2 LQKENI. V lost 8 bases to trimming and J lost 5 bases, with 21 bases between them. The CDR3 is made up of 15 amino acids. CDR3 bases: TGTGCCAGCCGACACCTACCTTCCGAAAGGACTGAAGCTTTCTTT. Protein product: CASRHLPSERTEAFF.

This chain links TRBV5-1 with TRBJ2-7; 8 bases map to TRBD1. V shed 4 bases, J shed 7 bases, and the junction held 13 bases outside the gene matches. This CDR3 is built from 15 residues. CDR1 is SGHRS and CDR2 is YFSETQ in the germline V gene. CDR3 sequence (DNA): TGCGCCAGCAGCCGCGAGGACAGGGACAATAAGGAGCAGTACTTC. As protein: CASSREDRDNKEQYF.

V gene TRBV6-2 or TRBV6-3 combines with J gene TRBJ1-6, with D possibly being TRBD1 (6 bases). The V and J ends lost 2 bases and 3 bases respectively, with 14 bases between them. The germline CDR1 and CDR2 sequences are MNHEY and SVGEGT. The CDR3 loop spans 17 amino acids. In DNA, the CDR3 is TGTGCCAGCAGTTACCCGGGTGGACAGCTCTATAATTCACCCCTCCACTTT. This gives the protein CASSYPGGQLYNSPLHF.

V usage is TRBV29-1 and J usage is TRBJ1-1; 7 nucleotides align to TRBD1. V was pared by 5 bases and J by 6 bases, with 3 bases of the junction left unmatched. CDR1 and CDR2 from the germline V gene are SQVTM and ANQGSEA. This CDR3 comprises 11 residues. CDR3 in DNA: TGCAGCGTTCGACAGGGCCCTGAAGCTTTCTTT. Translated: CSVRQGPEAFF.

V and J are TRBV20-1 and TRBJ1-6, with D tentatively TRBD1 (6 bases). V lost 3 bases and J 8 bases, leaving 17 bases between the germline ends. This CDR3 region has 15 residues. CDR1 and CDR2 from the germline V gene are DFQATT and SNEGSKA (reference sequence). The CDR3 DNA reads TGCAGTGCTAGTTTTGACGGGACAATCTATTCACCCCTCCACTTT. Translated, it gives CSASFDGTIYSPLHF.

This clone turned up a few times. The V and J genes are TRBV30 and TRBJ1-4; D gene uncertain. Germline CDR1 is GTSNPN and CDR2 is SVGIG (reference sequence). V gave up 5 bases and J gave up 1 base, with 11 bases separating them. There are 14 residues in the CDR3. In DNA, the CDR3 is TGTGCCTGGGGTGGCGGAGGAACTAATGAAAAACTGTTTTTT. It yields the protein CAWGGGGTNEKLFF.

The chain couples TRBV24-1 to TRBJ2-1, with 10 positions matching TRBD2. The V segment lost 7 bases and the J segment 2 bases; nucleotides outside the gene matches: 4. CDR1 is KGHDR and CDR2 is SFDVKD in the germline V gene. The CDR3 is 15 amino acids. CDR3 coding DNA: TGTGCCACCAGCCCAGGGACTAGCGCCTACAATGAGCAGTTCTTC. Its protein is CATSPGTSAYNEQFF.

The rearrangement joins TRBV25-1 to TRBJ2-7; 7 bases are a match to TRBD1. V shed 4 bases, J shed 3 bases, and the junction held 6 bases outside the gene matches. The CDR3 sequence is 14 residues long. Looked up from germline, CDR1 is MGHDK and CDR2 is SYGVNS. This CDR3 reads CASSVTGVSYEQYF. The CDR3 DNA is TGTGCCAGCAGTGTTACAGGGGTAAGCTACGAGCAGTACTTC.

The chain couples TRBV3-1 (or the pseudogene TRBV3-2) to TRBJ2-5, with 8 bases that match TRBD2. Germline CDR1 LGHDT, CDR2 YNNKEL (reference sequence). After removal of 4 bases from V and 3 bases from J, the junction contained 16 bases not matched to a gene. The CDR3 covers 18 residues. The CDR3 DNA follows: TGTGCCAGCAGCCTTAAAGGGGCTAGCGGGTTCATTAAAGAGACCCAGTACTTC. This sequence encodes CASSLKGASGFIKETQYF.

The chain links TRBV5-6 to TRBJ1-1; 10 bases map to TRBD1. V was pared by 4 bases and J by 4 bases, with 7 bases of the junction left unmatched. This CDR3 is built from 15 residues. The germline gives CDR1 SGHDT, CDR2 YYEEEE. The CDR3 protein is CASSRTGGYLTEAFF. CDR3 coding DNA: TGTGCCAGCAGCCGGACAGGGGGTTACCTCACTGAAGCTTTCTTT.

The chain couples TRBV21-1 to TRBJ2-7; the table's D call TRBD1 went unverified against the DNA. TRBV21-1 is tagged as a pseudogene. The CDR3 spans 16 residues. CDR3 nucleotides: TGTGCCAGCAGCATGGACAATCGGGACAGAGCCTACGAGCAGTACTTC. This encodes CASSMDNRDRAYEQYF.

V and J are TRBV12-3 or TRBV12-4 and TRBJ1-1; TRBD1 might be the D (5 bases). CDR3 length equals 13 residues. V was trimmed by 8 bases and J by 3 bases, leaving 13 bases between them. This CDR3 is CASERGGDTEAFF. The DNA for the CDR3 is TGTGCCAGCGAAAGGGGCGGGGACACTGAAGCTTTCTTT.

The chain is built from TRBV30 and TRBJ2-7, with 8 bases that match TRBD1. The V gene's germline CDR1 is GTSNPN and CDR2 SVGIG (reference sequence). Trimming at V came to 5 bases and at J to 3 bases, leaving 6 bases not matched to a gene. CDR3 length equals 13 residues. The CDR3 loop is CAWSGTGLYEQYF. CDR3 DNA: TGTGCCTGGTCCGGGACAGGTCTCTACGAGCAGTACTTC.

The chain uses TRBV5-6 and TRBJ1-2, with TRBD1 matching 7 bases. From germline, CDR1 is SGHDT and CDR2 YYEEEE. This CDR3 contains 15 residues. The J segment lost 4 bases and the V segment lost 0 bases, leaving 6 bases of the junction unmatched. As DNA, the CDR3 is TGTGCCAGCAGCTTGGGATTGGGACAGCTCTATGGCTACACCTTC. Protein sequence: CASSLGLGQLYGYTF.

The chain has TRBV6-2 or TRBV6-3 and TRBJ1-4, with D unresolved. CDR1 and CDR2 (germline): MNHEY, SVGEGT. The CDR3 runs 13 residues. Trimming stripped 0 bases from V and 7 bases from J, with 6 bases between. The chain's CDR3 is CASSYSTGEKLFF. The DNA of the CDR3 is TGTGCCAGCAGTTACTCGACGGGTGAAAAACTGTTTTTT.

The rearrangement uses TRBV5-6 and TRBJ2-7; 11 positions match TRBD2. The CDR3 extends over 14 amino acids. V gave up 5 bases and J gave up 6 bases; unmatched junction bases: 7. The germline V gene encodes CDR1 SGHDT and CDR2 YYEEEE. The CDR3 loop reads CASSQIAGGREQYF. CDR3 DNA: TGTGCCAGCAGTCAGATAGCGGGGGGGCGCGAGCAGTACTTC.

This clone was recorded once. The chain has TRBV19 and TRBJ2-1; 7 bases align to TRBD1. CDR1 LNHDA and CDR2 SQIVND come from the germline V gene (reference sequence). V dropped 6 bases and J dropped 0; count of bases not matched to a gene: 5. This CDR3 comprises 15 residues. DNA of the CDR3: TGTGCCAGTAGCACGACAGGGAGCTCCTACAATGAGCAGTTCTTC. Protein sequence: CASSTTGSSYNEQFF.

Only one count was recorded for this clone. This chain uses TRBV7-3 with TRBJ2-1; TRBD1 matches 11 bases. This CDR3 has 17 amino acids. Germline CDR1 SGHTA, CDR2 FQGTGA. Trimming took 2 bases from V and 5 from J; bases not matched to a gene: 8. As DNA, the CDR3 is TGTGCCAGCAGCTTATTCCACCGGGACAGGGGGAACAATGAGCAGTTCTTC. Its translation is CASSLFHRDRGNNEQFF.

The chain recombines TRBV27 with TRBJ1-1, with 9 bases lining up with TRBD1. V was pared by 3 bases and J by 7 bases, with 18 bases of the junction left unmatched. CDR1 and CDR2 (germline): MNHEY, SMNVEV (reference sequence). There are 18 residues in the CDR3. The DNA of the CDR3 is TGTGCCAGCAGTTTCTTCCCCTTGGGGACAGGGCGTGATAATGAAGCTTTCTTT. Translated: CASSFFPLGTGRDNEAFF.

The chain couples TRBV5-4 to TRBJ2-6; 8 bases match TRBD1. In germline, CDR1 is SGHNT, CDR2 YYREEE (reference sequence). This CDR3 has 15 residues. V shed 4 bases, J shed 2 bases, and the junction held 2 bases outside the gene matches. The CDR3 region is CASSKDRAGANVLTF. DNA of the CDR3: TGTGCCAGCAGCAAGGACAGGGCTGGGGCCAACGTCCTGACTTTC.

This clone was picked up one time. The chain recombines TRBV5-4 with TRBJ2-7, with 8 bases aligning to TRBD2. Germline lookup yields CDR1 SGHNT and CDR2 YYREEE (reference sequence). CDR3 length: 13 residues. The J segment lost 6 bases and the V segment lost 2 bases, leaving 4 bases of the junction unmatched. The CDR3 region is CASSLAGVAEQYF. DNA of the CDR3: TGTGCCAGCAGCTTAGCGGGAGTAGCCGAGCAGTACTTC. Supplemented by reference TRBV5-4 and TRBJ2-7, the full variable domain reads ETGVTQSPTHLIKTRGQQVTLRCSSQSGHNTVSWYQQALGQGPQFIFQYYREEENGRGNFPPRFSGLQFPNYSSELNVNALELDDSALYLCASSLAGVAEQYFGPGTRLTVT.

Only a few counts were recorded for this clone. The V call is TRBV24-1, the J call TRBJ1-6; D is possibly TRBD1 (5 bases). The CDR3 is 15 amino acids. V was trimmed by 12 bases and J by 7 bases, leaving 21 bases between them. The germline CDR1 and CDR2 sequences are KGHDR and SFDVKD. CDR3 in DNA: TGTGCCCCCGGGGGGAGCTCGGAGGACAATTCACCCCTCCACTTT. Protein sequence: CAPGGSSEDNSPLHF.